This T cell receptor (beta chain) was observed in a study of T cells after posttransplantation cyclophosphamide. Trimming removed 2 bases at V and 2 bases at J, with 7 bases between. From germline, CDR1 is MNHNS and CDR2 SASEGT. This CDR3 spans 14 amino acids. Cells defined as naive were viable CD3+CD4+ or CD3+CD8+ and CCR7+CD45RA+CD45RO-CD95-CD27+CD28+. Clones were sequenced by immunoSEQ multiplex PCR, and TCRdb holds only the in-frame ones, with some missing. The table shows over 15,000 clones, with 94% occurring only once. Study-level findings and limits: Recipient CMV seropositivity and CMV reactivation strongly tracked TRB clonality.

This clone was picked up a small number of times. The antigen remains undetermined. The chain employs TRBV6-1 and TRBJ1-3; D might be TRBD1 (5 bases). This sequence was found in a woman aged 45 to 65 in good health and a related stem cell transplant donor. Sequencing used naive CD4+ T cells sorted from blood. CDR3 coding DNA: TGTGCCAGCAGTGAAACCAGGGCTGGAAACACCATATATTTT. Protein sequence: CASSETRAGNTIYF.